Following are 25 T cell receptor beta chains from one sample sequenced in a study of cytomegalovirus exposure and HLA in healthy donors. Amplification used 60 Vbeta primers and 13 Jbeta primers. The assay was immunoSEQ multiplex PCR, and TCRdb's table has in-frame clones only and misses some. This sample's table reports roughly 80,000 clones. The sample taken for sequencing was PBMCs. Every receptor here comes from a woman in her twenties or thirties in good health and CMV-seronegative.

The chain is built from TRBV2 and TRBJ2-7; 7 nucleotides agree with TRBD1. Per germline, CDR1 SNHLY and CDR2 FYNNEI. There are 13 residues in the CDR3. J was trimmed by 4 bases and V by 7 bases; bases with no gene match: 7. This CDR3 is CASTRGRLYEQYF. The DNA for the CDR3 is TGTGCCAGCACAAGGGGGCGCTTATACGAGCAGTACTTC.

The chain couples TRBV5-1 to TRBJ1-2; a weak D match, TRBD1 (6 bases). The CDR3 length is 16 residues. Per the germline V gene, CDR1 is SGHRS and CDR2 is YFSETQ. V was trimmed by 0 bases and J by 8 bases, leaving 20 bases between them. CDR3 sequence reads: CASSLGTEGRLGGYTF. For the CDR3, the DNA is TGCGCCAGCAGCTTGGGGACAGAAGGCCGGCTGGGGGGCTACACCTTC.

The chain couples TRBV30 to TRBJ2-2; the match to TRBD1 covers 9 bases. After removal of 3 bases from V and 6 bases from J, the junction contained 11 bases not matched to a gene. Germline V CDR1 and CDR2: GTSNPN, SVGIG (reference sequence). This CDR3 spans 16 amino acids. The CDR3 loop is CAWRAGGQGFSGELFF. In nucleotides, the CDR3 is TGTGCCTGGAGGGCTGGGGGACAGGGTTTTTCCGGGGAGCTGTTTTTT.

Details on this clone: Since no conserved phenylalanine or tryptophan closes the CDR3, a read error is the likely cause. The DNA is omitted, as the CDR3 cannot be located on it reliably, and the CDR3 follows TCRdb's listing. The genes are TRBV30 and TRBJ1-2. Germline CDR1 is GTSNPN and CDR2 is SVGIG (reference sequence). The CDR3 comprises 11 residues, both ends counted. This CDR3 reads CAWSMGGKGRV.

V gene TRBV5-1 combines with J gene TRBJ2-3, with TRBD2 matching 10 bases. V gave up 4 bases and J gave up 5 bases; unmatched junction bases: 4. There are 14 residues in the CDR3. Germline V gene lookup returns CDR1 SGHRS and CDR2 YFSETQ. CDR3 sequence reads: CASSISGGRDTQYF. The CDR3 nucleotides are TGCGCCAGCAGCATTAGCGGGGGGAGAGATACGCAGTATTTT.

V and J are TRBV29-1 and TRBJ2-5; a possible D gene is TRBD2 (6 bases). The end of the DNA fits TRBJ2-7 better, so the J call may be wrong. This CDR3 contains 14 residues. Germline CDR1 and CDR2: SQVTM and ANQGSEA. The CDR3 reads CSVGLRDRPYEQYF. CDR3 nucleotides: TGCAGCGTGGGACTCCGGGACCGGCCCTACGAGCAGTACTTC.

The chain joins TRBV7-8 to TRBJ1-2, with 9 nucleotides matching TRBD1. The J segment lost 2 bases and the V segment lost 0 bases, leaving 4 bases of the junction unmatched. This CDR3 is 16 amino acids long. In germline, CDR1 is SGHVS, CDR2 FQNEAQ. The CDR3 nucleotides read TGTGCCAGCAGCTTAGCCCTAGGGACAGGGAACTATGGCTACACCTTC. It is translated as CASSLALGTGNYGYTF. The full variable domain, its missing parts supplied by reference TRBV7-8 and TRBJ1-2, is GAGVSQSPRYKVAKRGQDVALRCDPISGHVSLFWYQQALGQGPEFLTYFQNEAQLDKSGLPSDRFFAERPEGSVSTLKIQRTQQEDSAVYLCASSLALGTGNYGYTFGSGTRLTVV.

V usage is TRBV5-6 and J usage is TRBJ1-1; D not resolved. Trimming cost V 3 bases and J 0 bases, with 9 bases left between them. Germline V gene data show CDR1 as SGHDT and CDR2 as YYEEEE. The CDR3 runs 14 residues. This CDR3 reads CASSYQNMNTEAFF. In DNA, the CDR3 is TGTGCCAGCAGCTATCAGAATATGAACACTGAAGCTTTCTTT.

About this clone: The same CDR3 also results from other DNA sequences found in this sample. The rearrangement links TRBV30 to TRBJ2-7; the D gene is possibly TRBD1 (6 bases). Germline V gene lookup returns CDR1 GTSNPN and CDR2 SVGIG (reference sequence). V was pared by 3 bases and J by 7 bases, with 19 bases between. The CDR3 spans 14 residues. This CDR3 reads CAWSADGQSVEQYF. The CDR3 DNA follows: TGTGCCTGGAGCGCAGATGGACAGTCCGTGGAGCAGTACTTC.

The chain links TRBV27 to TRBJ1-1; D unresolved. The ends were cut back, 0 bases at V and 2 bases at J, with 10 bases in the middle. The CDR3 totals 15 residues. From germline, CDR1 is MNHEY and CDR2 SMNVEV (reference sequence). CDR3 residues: CASSLSRGTNTEAFF. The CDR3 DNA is TGTGCCAGCAGTTTATCCCGGGGTACCAACACTGAAGCTTTCTTT.

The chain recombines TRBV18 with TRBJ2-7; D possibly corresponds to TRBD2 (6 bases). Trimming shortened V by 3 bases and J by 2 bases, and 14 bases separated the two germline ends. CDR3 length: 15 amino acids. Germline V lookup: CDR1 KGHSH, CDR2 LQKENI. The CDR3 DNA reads TGTGCCAGCTCACCTAGGGAGGTACCGACCTACGAGCAGTACTTC. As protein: CASSPREVPTYEQYF. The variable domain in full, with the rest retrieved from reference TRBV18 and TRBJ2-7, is NAGVMQNPRHLVRRRGQEARLRCSPMKGHSHVYWYRQLPEEGLKFMVYLQKENIIDESGMPKERFSAEFPKEGPSILRIQQVVRGDSAAYFCASSPREVPTYEQYFGPGTRLTVT.

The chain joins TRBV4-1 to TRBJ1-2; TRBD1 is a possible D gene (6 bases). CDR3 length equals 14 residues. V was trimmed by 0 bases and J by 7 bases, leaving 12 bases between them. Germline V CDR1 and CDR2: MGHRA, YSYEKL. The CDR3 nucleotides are TGCGCCAGCAGCCAAGATATGCAGGGGCTTGGCTACACCTTC. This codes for CASSQDMQGLGYTF.

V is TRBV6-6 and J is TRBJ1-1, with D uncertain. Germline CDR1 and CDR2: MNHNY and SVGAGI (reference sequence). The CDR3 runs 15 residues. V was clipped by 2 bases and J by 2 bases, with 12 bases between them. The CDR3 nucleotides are TGTGCCAGCAGTTACCAGTCCCAGGTCAACACTGAAGCTTTCTTT. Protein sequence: CASSYQSQVNTEAFF.

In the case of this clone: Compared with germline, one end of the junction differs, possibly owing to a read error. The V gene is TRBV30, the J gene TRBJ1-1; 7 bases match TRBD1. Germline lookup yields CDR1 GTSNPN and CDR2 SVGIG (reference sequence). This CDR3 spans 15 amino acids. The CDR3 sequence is CAGRGRTGYATEAFF. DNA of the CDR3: TGTGCCGGGAGGGGTCGGACAGGATATGCCACTGAAGCTTTCTTT.

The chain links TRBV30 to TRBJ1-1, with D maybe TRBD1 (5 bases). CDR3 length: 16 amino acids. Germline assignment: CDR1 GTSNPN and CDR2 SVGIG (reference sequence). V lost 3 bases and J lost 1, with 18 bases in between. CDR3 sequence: CAWRGGAFSSNTEAFF. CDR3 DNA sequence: TGTGCCTGGAGGGGAGGGGCATTTTCTTCGAACACTGAAGCTTTCTTT.

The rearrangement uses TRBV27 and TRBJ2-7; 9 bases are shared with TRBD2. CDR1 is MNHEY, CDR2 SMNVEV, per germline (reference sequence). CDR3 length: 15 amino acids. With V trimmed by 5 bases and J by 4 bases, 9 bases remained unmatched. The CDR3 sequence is CASSVEAGGPYEQYF. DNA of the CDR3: TGTGCCAGCAGTGTGGAGGCGGGGGGGCCGTACGAGCAGTACTTC.

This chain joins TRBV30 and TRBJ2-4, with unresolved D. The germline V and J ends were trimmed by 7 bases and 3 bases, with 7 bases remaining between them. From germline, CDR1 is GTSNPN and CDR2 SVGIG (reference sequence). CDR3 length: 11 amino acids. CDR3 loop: CASANKNIQYF. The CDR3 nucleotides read TGTGCCTCCGCTAACAAAAACATTCAGTACTTC.

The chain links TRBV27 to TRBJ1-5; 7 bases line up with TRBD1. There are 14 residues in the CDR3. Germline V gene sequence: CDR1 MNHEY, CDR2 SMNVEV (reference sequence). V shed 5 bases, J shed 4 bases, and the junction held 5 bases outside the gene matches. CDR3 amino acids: CASSTSRGNQPQHF. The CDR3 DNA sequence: TGTGCCAGCAGTACCTCCAGGGGGAATCAGCCCCAGCATTTT.

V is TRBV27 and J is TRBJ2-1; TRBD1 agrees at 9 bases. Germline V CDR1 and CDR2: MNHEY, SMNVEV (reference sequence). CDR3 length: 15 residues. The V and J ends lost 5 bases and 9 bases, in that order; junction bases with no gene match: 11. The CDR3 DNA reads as TGTGCCAGCAGTAAGGGACAGGGCCTTTTATTTGAGCAGTTCTTC. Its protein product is CASSKGQGLLFEQFF.

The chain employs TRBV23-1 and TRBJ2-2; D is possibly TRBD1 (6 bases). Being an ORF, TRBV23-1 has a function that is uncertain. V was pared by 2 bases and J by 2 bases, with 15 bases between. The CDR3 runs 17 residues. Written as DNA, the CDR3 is TGCGCCAGCAGTCAAGTGCGGACAGCTAATAACACCGGGGAGCTGTTTTTT. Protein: CASSQVRTANNTGELFF.

The CDR3 protein is CASSQTLAGGNEQFF. For the CDR3, the DNA is TGTGCCAGCAGCCAAACACTAGCGGGGGGGAATGAGCAGTTCTTC. J is TRBJ2-1 and V is TRBV4-2; 13 bases agree with TRBD2. The CDR3 length is 15 residues. V lost 2 bases and J lost 7; bases outside the gene matches: 2. In germline, CDR1 is LGHNA, CDR2 YNFKEQ.

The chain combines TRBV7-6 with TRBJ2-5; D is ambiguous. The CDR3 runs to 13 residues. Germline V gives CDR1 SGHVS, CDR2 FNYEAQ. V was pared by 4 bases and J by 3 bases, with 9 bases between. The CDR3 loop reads CASSYGTEETQYF. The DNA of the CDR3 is TGTGCCAGCAGCTATGGAACAGAAGAGACCCAGTACTTC.

The CDR3 bases are TGTGCCAGCAGGTCGGCGGGACAGGGTCGTAGCTACACCTTC. Translating gives CASRSAGQGRSYTF. This chain uses TRBV7-2 with TRBJ1-2; 9 bases are shared with TRBD1. This CDR3 comprises 14 residues. Germline V lookup: CDR1 SGHTA, CDR2 FQGNSA. The trim removed 6 bases at V and 9 bases at J, leaving 11 bases unmatched.

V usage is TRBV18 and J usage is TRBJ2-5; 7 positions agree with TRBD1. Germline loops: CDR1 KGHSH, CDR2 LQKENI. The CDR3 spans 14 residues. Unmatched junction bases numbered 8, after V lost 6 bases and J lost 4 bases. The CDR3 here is CASSPTGERETQYF. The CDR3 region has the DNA TGTGCCAGCTCGCCCACAGGGGAGCGAGAGACCCAGTACTTC.

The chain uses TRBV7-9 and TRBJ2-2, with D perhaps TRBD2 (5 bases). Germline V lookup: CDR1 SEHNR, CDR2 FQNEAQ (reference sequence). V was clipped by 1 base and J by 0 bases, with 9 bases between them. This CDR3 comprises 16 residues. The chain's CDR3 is CASSLVPGTNTGELFF. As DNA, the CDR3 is TGTGCCAGCAGCTTAGTGCCGGGGACGAACACCGGGGAGCTGTTTTTT.